Listed below are T cell receptor beta chains from one sample, sequenced in a study of molecular identifiers for immune sequencing clone quantification. TCRdb redid the calling of the PCR reads with MiXCR, one entry per CDR3 protein. The sample holds some 680,000 distinct CDR3 sequences, 25% seen once. The sequencing sample was made of naive CD8+ T cells from blood, with Jurkat cell RNA spiked in. These receptors were taken from a human donor in good health. Some libraries in this study had Jurkat cell RNA spiked in. Each CDR3 is given with its conserved first and last residue. The D gene is left open where the match is weak.

>TRBD1|TRBV5-5
CASSAGQANTEAFF
>NA|TRBV7-9
CASSFLVSGIQETQYF
>NA|TRBV9
CASSVAVSNEQFF
>NA|TRBV5-6
CASSPSWGTGNTIYF
>TRBD2|TRBV5-4
CASSLVTSGSMDTQYF
>TRBD1|TRBV20-1
CSARDTGDGPYGYTF
>TRBD1|TRBV28
CASSSRQGVNEKLFF
>TRBD1|TRBV6-5
CASTTGTASSTYGYTF
>NA|TRBV27
CASSFRSGANVLTF
>NA|TRBV4-3
CASSPGTWRSYEQYF
>NA|TRBV27
CASSLNGFRSDTEAFF
>NA|TRBV4-3
CASSQVGPPYNEQFF
>NA|TRBV9
CASSETGRSGNTIYF
>TRBD1|TRBV30
CAWSPADRGVFSGNTIYF
>NA|TRBV4-1
CASSQSTGTYEQYF
>NA|TRBV2
CASSDVEIAKNIQYF
>NA|TRBV29-1
CSVEDRVSPGTLHF
>NA|TRBV28
CASSLNSVDIQYF
>NA|TRBV2
CASLETATEACF
>NA|TRBV4-2
CASSQDTSLNTGELFF
>TRBD1|TRBV20-1
CSAQSLDRVNTGELFF
>NA|TRBV6-2/TRBV6-3
CASSYGLSGNEQYF
>NA|TRBV6-1
CAGTNRDGNSPLHF
>TRBD1|TRBV10-3
CAISVTGVNQPQHF
>NA|TRBV12-3/TRBV12-4
CASTLRRDTNEKLFF
>NA|TRBV4-3
CASSQDESYEQYF
>TRBD1|TRBV6-2/TRBV6-3
CASSLTGLDTEAFF
>NA|TRBV6-2/TRBV6-3
CASSYDMPAYAYEQYF
>TRBD1|TRBV2
CASAQGAYEQYF
>NA|TRBV5-1
CASSPDRTETQYF
>NA|TRBV3-1
CASSQIGNQETQYF
>NA|TRBV5-4
CASSAGQNTGELFF
>TRBD1|TRBV6-5
CASRGQGSTDTQYF
>NA|TRBV19
CASSQANYGYTF
>TRBD1|TRBV7-9
CASSQDGQGFSYEQYF
>NA|TRBV20-1
CSANSDLTMSSYEQYF
>NA|TRBV4-3
CASSQDISSNQPQHF
>NA|TRBV28
CASSFALLSYEQYF
>NA|TRBV15
CATSRDEGPQHF
>NA|TRBV30
CASVGMLNTEAYF
>TRBD2|TRBV20-1
CSARDAGGADTQYF
>TRBD1|TRBV24-1
CATGALNQGARRETQYF
>TRBD1|TRBV6-2/TRBV6-3
CASRLQGAGTEAFF
>TRBD1|TRBV28
CASSHLLTGESSYEQYF
>NA|TRBV29-1
CSVDREEDYGYTF
>TRBD1|TRBV7-8
CASSPGGQGLGETQYF
>NA|TRBV12-5
CASGQVTTEAFF
>NA|TRBV20-1
CSARIRGSYEQYF
>NA|TRBV12-3/TRBV12-4
CASSSQGGEYNSPLHF
>TRBD1|TRBV13
CASSLGRDRFNQPQHF
>NA|TRBV11-2
CASSLGLGETEAFF
>TRBD2|TRBV29-1
CSARGGAETQYF
>NA|TRBV7-9
CASSLDPTVYTF
>NA|TRBV7-9
CASSLWATEQFF
>NA|TRBV7-6
CASSLEAGSTGELFF
>NA|TRBV20-1
CSAKGQTSYEQYF
>NA|TRBV19
CASSMATRSSYNEQFF
>NA|TRBV4-2
CASSQALVGEEPQYF